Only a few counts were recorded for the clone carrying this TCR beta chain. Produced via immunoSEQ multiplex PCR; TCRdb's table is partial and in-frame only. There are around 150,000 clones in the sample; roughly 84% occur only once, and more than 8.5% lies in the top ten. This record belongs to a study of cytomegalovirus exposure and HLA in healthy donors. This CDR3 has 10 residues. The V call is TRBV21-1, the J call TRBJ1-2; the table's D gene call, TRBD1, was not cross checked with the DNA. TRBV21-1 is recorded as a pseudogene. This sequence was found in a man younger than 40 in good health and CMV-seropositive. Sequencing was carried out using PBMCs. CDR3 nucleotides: TGTGCCAGCAGCTTTCAGGGCTACACCTTC. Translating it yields CASSFQGYTF.